The 10 T cell receptor beta chains below were found in one sample sequenced in a study of T-cell memory formation after mild COVID-19. TCRdb analysed the 5' RACE reads with MiXCR anew, one entry per CDR3 protein. Among 350,000 to 500,000 distinct CDR3 sequences listed, 20% were seen once. The sample taken for sequencing was PBMCs or a T cell subset sorted from them (not recorded which). The source of these receptors is an adult woman who had mild COVID-19 (a few samples of this study predate the infection). Cell type and time point are not known.

The genes are TRBV28 and TRBJ1-1, with D unclear. CDR3 length: 14 amino acids. V lost 5 bases and J lost 5, with 15 bases in between. Germline CDR1 reads MDHEN; CDR2 reads SYDVKM. The CDR3 spells CASSTLPGSTEAFF. The CDR3 coding sequence is TGTGCCAGCAGTACGCTACCGGGCTCTACTGAAGCTTTCTTT.

The chain combines TRBV20-1 with TRBJ2-7, with 8 bases identical to TRBD2. Germline loops: CDR1 DFQATT, CDR2 SNEGSKA (reference sequence). Trimming took 0 bases from V and 0 from J; bases not matched to a gene: 4. The length of the CDR3 is 15 residues. Here the CDR3 reads CSAREEAGGSYEQYF. The CDR3 DNA reads as TGCAGTGCTAGAGAGGAGGCGGGAGGCTCCTACGAGCAGTACTTC.

V and J are TRBV7-9 and TRBJ1-1; D is unclear. The germline V gene has CDR1 SEHNR and CDR2 FQNEAQ (reference sequence). CDR3 length equals 13 residues. The V end was cut by 6 bases, the J end by 0 bases, with 8 bases between. CDR3 in DNA: TGTGCCAGCAGTCAGGCACTGAACACTGAAGCTTTCTTT. Translating gives CASSQALNTEAFF. The whole variable domain, filled in from reference TRBV7-9 and TRBJ1-1, reads DTGVSQNPRHKITKRGQNVTFRCDPISEHNRLYWYRQTLGQGPEFLTYFQNEAQLEKSRLLSDRFSAERPKGSFSTLEIQRTEQGDSAMYLCASSQALNTEAFFGQGTRLTVV.

The chain employs TRBV20-1 and TRBJ1-5; 7 bases agree with TRBD1. This CDR3 comprises 16 residues. Germline-derived CDR1 and CDR2 are DFQATT and SNEGSKA (reference sequence). V shed 5 bases and J 3 bases; nucleotides not matched to a gene: 13. The DNA of the CDR3 is TGCAGTGCTGGAACCCAGGGACAGCTTATCAATCAGCCCCAGCATTTT. It is translated as CSAGTQGQLINQPQHF.

This clonotype turned up a few times. This CDR3 reads CASSLARQVTDTQYF. The CDR3, as DNA: TGTGCCAGCAGCCTGGCCAGGCAAGTGACAGATACGCAGTATTTT. The chain uses TRBV5-4 and TRBJ2-3, with D hard to call. CDR3 size: 15 residues. The V end was cut by 4 bases, the J end by 3 bases, with 15 bases between. Germline values: CDR1 SGHNT, CDR2 YYREEE (reference sequence).

The chain carries TRBV6-1 and TRBJ1-2; 7 nucleotides align to TRBD1. This CDR3 comprises 17 residues. Germline V gene sequence: CDR1 MNHNS, CDR2 SASEGT. Trimming at V came to 4 bases and at J to 1 base, leaving 12 bases not matched to a gene. The CDR3 sequence is CASSGSATGQFNYGYTF. The CDR3 coding sequence is TGTGCCAGCAGTGGAAGCGCGACGGGACAGTTTAACTATGGCTACACCTTC.

The gene calls are TRBV7-9 and TRBJ1-2; a possible D gene is TRBD1 (5 bases). CDR1 is SEHNR, CDR2 FQNEAQ, per germline (reference sequence). The CDR3 is 12 residues long. V dropped 10 bases and J dropped 4 bases, with 13 bases sitting between them. DNA of the CDR3: TGTGCCATCTCTTACGGGACCTATGGCTACACCTTC. Translation: CAISYGTYGYTF.

This clonotype was seen a few times. V usage is TRBV20-1 and J usage is TRBJ2-5; 7 bases map to TRBD2. Germline CDR1 and CDR2: DFQATT and SNEGSKA (reference sequence). Trimming took 0 bases from V and 5 from J; bases not matched to a gene: 6. CDR3 size: 14 residues. For the CDR3, the DNA is TGCAGTGCTAGAGATGGGGGGGTCGGGGAGACCCAGTACTTC. Translation gives CSARDGGVGETQYF.

Details on this clonotype: A read error may account for a junction end that differs from germline. The chain joins TRBV20-1 to TRBJ2-1, with 12 bases lining up with TRBD2. The CDR3 has 12 amino acids. From germline, CDR1 is DFQATT and CDR2 SNEGSKA (reference sequence). CDR3 bases: TGCAGTACTAGCGGGAGGTACAATGAGCAGTTCTTC. Amino acid sequence: CSTSGRYNEQFF.

The J gene is TRBJ2-1, the V gene TRBV6-2 or TRBV6-3; 8 bases are a match to TRBD2. Trimming at V came to 5 bases and at J to 10 bases, leaving 7 bases not matched to a gene. CDR1 is MNHEY and CDR2 is SVGEGT in the germline V gene. The CDR3 has 13 amino acids. The CDR3, as DNA: TGTGCCAGCAGTACCACATGGACTAGCGAGCAGTTCTTC. Translating it yields CASSTTWTSEQFF.